This is a list of T cell receptor beta chains from one sample in a study of blood T cell repertoires in COVID-19. Sequenced by immunoSEQ multiplex PCR; TCRdb stores in-frame clones only, minus some. In the table there are some 110,000 clones, 85% to 90% of which are singletons. The sequenced sample was peripheral blood. Receptor source: an older man who had recovered from COVID-19. The CDR3 runs from the conserved cysteine through the conserved F or W. The order of the fields is CDR3 protein, CDR3 DNA, V gene, D gene, clone size, J gene. A D gene is named only where the DNA matches it firmly. Some rows mark clone size as missing; the rest say once, few, many or name a class of expanded clone.

CDR3 protein: CASSYVAGGPETQYF
CDR3 DNA: TGTGCCAGCAGCTACGTAGCGGGGGGGCCAGAGACCCAGTACTTC
V gene: TRBV7-2
D gene: TRBD2
clone size: few
J gene: TRBJ2-5

CDR3 protein: CAWNLAGGEQYF
CDR3 DNA: TGTGCCTGGAATCTAGCGGGGGGGGAGCAGTACTTC
V gene: TRBV30
D gene: TRBD2
clone size: -
J gene: TRBJ2-7

CDR3 protein: CASSTDRLELGGELFF
CDR3 DNA: TGTGCCAGCTCAACGGACAGACTTGAATTAGGCGGGGAGCTGTTTTTT
V gene: TRBV18
D gene: -
clone size: -
J gene: TRBJ2-2

CDR3 protein: CASSLVREQRGEKLFF
CDR3 DNA: TGTGCCAGCAGCTTAGTGAGGGAACAGAGGGGGGAAAAACTGTTTTTT
V gene: TRBV7-2
D gene: -
clone size: -
J gene: TRBJ1-4

CDR3 protein: CASSPRGSRYGYTF
CDR3 DNA: TGCGCCAGCAGCCCCCGGGGTAGTAGGTATGGCTACACCTTC
V gene: TRBV5-1
D gene: -
clone size: -
J gene: TRBJ1-2

CDR3 protein: CASSLSGRDYEQYF
CDR3 DNA: TGTGCCAGCAGCCTTAGCGGGAGGGACTACGAGCAGTACTTC
V gene: TRBV7-9
D gene: TRBD2
clone size: few
J gene: TRBJ2-7

CDR3 protein: CAITTGVRSYGYTF
CDR3 DNA: TGTGCCATCACTACAGGGGTCAGGAGCTATGGCTACACCTTC
V gene: TRBV10-3
D gene: TRBD1
clone size: once
J gene: TRBJ1-2

CDR3 protein: CASSSPSTGGLGYGYTF
CDR3 DNA: TGTGCCAGCAGTTCCCCTTCGACAGGTGGACTTGGCTATGGCTACACCTTC
V gene: TRBV28
D gene: -
clone size: -
J gene: TRBJ1-2

CDR3 protein: CASSLGGVETQYF
CDR3 DNA: TGTGCCAGCAGCCTAGGGGGAGTAGAGACCCAGTACTTC
V gene: TRBV7-2
D gene: -
clone size: -
J gene: TRBJ2-5

CDR3 protein: CASSQATGTGAGPLHF
CDR3 DNA: TGTGCCAGCAGCCAAGCAACCGGGACAGGGGCTGGGCCCCTCCACTTT
V gene: TRBV4-2
D gene: TRBD1
clone size: -
J gene: TRBJ1-6

CDR3 protein: CARDSTLNEQFF
CDR3 DNA: TGTGCCCGGGACAGTACTCTCAATGAGCAGTTCTTC
V gene: TRBV30
D gene: TRBD1
clone size: -
J gene: TRBJ2-1

CDR3 protein: CASSPVWNTGELFF
CDR3 DNA: TGTGCCAGCAGTCCTGTTTGGAACACCGGGGAGCTGTTTTTT
V gene: TRBV27
D gene: -
clone size: -
J gene: TRBJ2-2

CDR3 protein: CASSLRNSNEKLFF
CDR3 DNA: TGTGCCAGCAGTTTAAGGAACAGTAATGAAAAACTGTTTTTT
V gene: TRBV27
D gene: -
clone size: -
J gene: TRBJ1-4

CDR3 protein: CASSFMGGSADTQYF
CDR3 DNA: TGCGCCAGCAGCTTTATGGGGGGGAGCGCAGATACGCAGTATTTT
V gene: TRBV5-1
D gene: TRBD2
clone size: medium-sized
J gene: TRBJ2-3

CDR3 protein: CASSVQGYMNTEAFF
CDR3 DNA: TGCGCCAGCAGCGTTCAGGGGTATATGAACACTGAAGCTTTCTTT
V gene: TRBV5-1
D gene: -
clone size: -
J gene: TRBJ1-1

CDR3 protein: CASSLDPRTKKKFF
CDR3 DNA: TGTGCCAGCAGCTTAGATCCTAGGACTAAAAAAAAATTCTTC
V gene: TRBV11-2
D gene: -
clone size: -
J gene: TRBJ2-1

CDR3 protein: CASSHRQGSTNEKLFF
CDR3 DNA: TGCGCCAGCAGCCATAGACAGGGCTCAACTAATGAAAAACTGTTTTTT
V gene: TRBV5-1
D gene: TRBD1
clone size: -
J gene: TRBJ1-4

CDR3 protein: CAISVFDSLRPGELFF
CDR3 DNA: TGTGCCATCAGTGTTTTCGACAGTTTAAGACCCGGGGAGCTGTTTTTT
V gene: TRBV10-3
D gene: -
clone size: -
J gene: TRBJ2-2

CDR3 protein: CASSLSETGGFAKGYTF
CDR3 DNA: TGTGCCAGCAGTTTATCGGAGACAGGGGGATTTGCCAAGGGCTACACCTTC
V gene: TRBV28
D gene: TRBD1
clone size: -
J gene: TRBJ1-2

CDR3 protein: CASSILGAPKLFF
CDR3 DNA: TGTGCCAGTAGTATTTTGGGAGCACCTAAACTGTTTTTT
V gene: TRBV19
D gene: -
clone size: once
J gene: TRBJ1-4

CDR3 protein: CASSYSGARGYTF
CDR3 DNA: TGTGCCAGCAGTTACTCGGGGGCGCGAGGCTACACCTTC
V gene: TRBV6-5
D gene: -
clone size: few
J gene: TRBJ1-2

CDR3 protein: CASSSRTGGLGTEAFF
CDR3 DNA: TGTGCCAGCAGTTCTCGGACAGGGGGCCTGGGCACTGAAGCTTTCTTT
V gene: TRBV28
D gene: TRBD1
clone size: -
J gene: TRBJ1-1

CDR3 protein: CASSRDGVAFF
CDR3 DNA: TGTGCCAGCAGCCGGGATGGGGTAGCTTTCTTT
V gene: TRBV5-4
D gene: -
clone size: few
J gene: TRBJ1-1

CDR3 protein: CASSESWDSPLGCYTF
CDR3 DNA: TGCGCCAGCAGTGAATCCTGGGACAGCCCGTTAGGTTGCTACACCTTC
V gene: TRBV10-1
D gene: TRBD1
clone size: -
J gene: TRBJ1-2

CDR3 protein: CASSFGLAGMSPGELFF
CDR3 DNA: TGTGCCAGCAGCTTTGGACTGGCGGGGATGAGTCCCGGGGAGCTGTTTTTT
V gene: TRBV7-9
D gene: -
clone size: few
J gene: TRBJ2-2

CDR3 protein: CASSLGGGGSEEQFF
CDR3 DNA: TGTGCCAGCAGTTTAGGCGGGGGGGGCTCGGAGGAGCAGTTCTTC
V gene: TRBV28
D gene: TRBD2
clone size: -
J gene: TRBJ2-1